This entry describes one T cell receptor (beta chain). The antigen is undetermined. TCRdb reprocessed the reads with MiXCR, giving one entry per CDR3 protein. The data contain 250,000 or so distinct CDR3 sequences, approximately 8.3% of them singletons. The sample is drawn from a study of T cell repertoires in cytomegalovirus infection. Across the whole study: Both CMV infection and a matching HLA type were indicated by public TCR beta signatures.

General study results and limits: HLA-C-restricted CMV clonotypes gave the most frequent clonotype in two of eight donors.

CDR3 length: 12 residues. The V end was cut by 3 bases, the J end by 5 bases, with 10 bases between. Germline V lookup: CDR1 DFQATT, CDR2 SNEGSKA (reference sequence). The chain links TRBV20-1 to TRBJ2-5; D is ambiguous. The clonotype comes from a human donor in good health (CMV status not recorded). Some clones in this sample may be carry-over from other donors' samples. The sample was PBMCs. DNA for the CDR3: TGCAGTGCTAGGACCGGCAGGGAGACCCAGTACTTC. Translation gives CSARTGRETQYF.